Shown below are 9 T cell receptor beta chains from a single sample sequenced in a study of cytomegalovirus exposure and HLA in healthy donors. Sequenced by immunoSEQ multiplex PCR; TCRdb stores in-frame clones only, minus some. The sample records approximately 150,000 clones, around nine tenths being singletons. The sample taken for sequencing was PBMCs. The receptors stem from a man younger than 35 in good health and CMV-seropositive.

The genes are TRBV4-1 and TRBJ2-7; 9 bases line up with TRBD2. Germline assignment: CDR1 MGHRA and CDR2 YSYEKL. V lost 4 bases and J lost 1; bases outside the gene matches: 11. The CDR3 sequence is 17 residues long. In DNA, the CDR3 is TGCGCCAGCAGCCCATCTAGCGGGATGCTTTCTTCCTACGAGCAGTACTTC. Translated, it gives CASSPSSGMLSSYEQYF.

This chain joins TRBV18 and TRBJ2-5, with 15 bases lining up with TRBD2. V trimming: 3 bases; J trimming: 4 bases; junction bases outside the gene matches: 6. The length of the CDR3 is 17 residues. The germline V gene encodes CDR1 KGHSH and CDR2 LQKENI. This CDR3 reads CASSPGLAGGGGETQYF. DNA of the CDR3: TGTGCCAGCTCACCGGGACTAGCGGGAGGTGGTGGAGAGACCCAGTACTTC. The variable domain in full, completed from reference TRBV18 and TRBJ2-5, reads NAGVMQNPRHLVRRRGQEARLRCSPMKGHSHVYWYRQLPEEGLKFMVYLQKENIIDESGMPKERFSAEFPKEGPSILRIQQVVRGDSAAYFCASSPGLAGGGGETQYFGPGTRLLVL.

The rearrangement uses TRBV2 and TRBJ2-7; 7 bases map to TRBD1. Trimming cost V 5 bases and J 5 bases; bases outside gene matches: 9. CDR1 is SNHLY and CDR2 is FYNNEI in the germline V gene. CDR3 size: 14 residues. CDR3 sequence (DNA): TGTGCCAGCAGTCCAACGACAGGGTCCCACGAGCAGTACTTC. Its translation: CASSPTTGSHEQYF.

J is TRBJ2-7 and V is TRBV5-4; 16 nucleotides match TRBD2. CDR3 length: 17 amino acids. V lost 4 bases and J lost 2; bases outside the gene matches: 6. Germline CDR1 and CDR2: SGHNT and YYREEE (reference sequence). The CDR3 nucleotides read TGTGCCAGCAGCCGTCCCGGGACTAGCGGGAGGGCCTACGAGCAGTACTTC. Its translation: CASSRPGTSGRAYEQYF.

The chain is built from TRBV6-5 and TRBJ2-1, with unresolved D. This CDR3 is 14 amino acids long. Per germline, CDR1 MNHEY and CDR2 SVGAGI. With 4 bases removed from V and 6 bases from J, the gap between germline ends came to 13 bases. This chain's CDR3 is CASSFRQSFNEQFF. The DNA for the CDR3 is TGTGCCAGCAGTTTCAGACAAAGTTTCAATGAGCAGTTCTTC.

To note about this clone: Other nucleotide sequences from this sample produce the same CDR3. The gene calls are TRBV15 and TRBJ2-5; D remains unclear. V was pared by 0 bases and J by 5 bases, with 7 bases between. Germline-derived CDR1 and CDR2 are LNHNV and YYDKDF (reference sequence). The CDR3 loop spans 13 amino acids. CDR3 sequence: CATSRDRGETQYF. The CDR3 DNA reads TGTGCCACCAGCAGAGATCGAGGCGAGACCCAGTACTTC.

The chain has TRBV7-9 and TRBJ2-5; D is uncertain. The CDR3 has 15 residues. Germline V gene sequence: CDR1 SEHNR, CDR2 FQNEAQ (reference sequence). The V end was cut by 3 bases, the J end by 2 bases, with 13 bases between. This chain's CDR3 is CASSFVTAVQETQYF. In nucleotides, the CDR3 is TGTGCCAGCAGCTTCGTTACGGCGGTTCAAGAGACCCAGTACTTC.

A few counts support this clone. V gene TRBV11-3 combines with J gene TRBJ2-7; the match to TRBD1 covers 10 bases. Germline assignment: CDR1 SGHNT and CDR2 YENEEA. V shed 5 bases, J shed 6 bases, and the junction held 16 bases outside the gene matches. This CDR3 region has 17 residues. The chain's CDR3 is CASSRNVFGTGVGEQYF. CDR3 nucleotide sequence: TGTGCCAGCAGCAGAAATGTGTTCGGGACAGGGGTAGGCGAGCAGTACTTC.

The chain links TRBV5-6 to TRBJ2-1, with D uncertain. There are 16 residues in the CDR3. CDR1 and CDR2 (germline): SGHDT, YYEEEE. V was shortened by 5 bases and J by 6 bases, with 21 bases between the two germline ends. This CDR3 is CASSPYGGPRSNEQFF. The CDR3 DNA follows: TGTGCCAGCAGTCCCTACGGCGGTCCGCGGAGCAATGAGCAGTTCTTC.